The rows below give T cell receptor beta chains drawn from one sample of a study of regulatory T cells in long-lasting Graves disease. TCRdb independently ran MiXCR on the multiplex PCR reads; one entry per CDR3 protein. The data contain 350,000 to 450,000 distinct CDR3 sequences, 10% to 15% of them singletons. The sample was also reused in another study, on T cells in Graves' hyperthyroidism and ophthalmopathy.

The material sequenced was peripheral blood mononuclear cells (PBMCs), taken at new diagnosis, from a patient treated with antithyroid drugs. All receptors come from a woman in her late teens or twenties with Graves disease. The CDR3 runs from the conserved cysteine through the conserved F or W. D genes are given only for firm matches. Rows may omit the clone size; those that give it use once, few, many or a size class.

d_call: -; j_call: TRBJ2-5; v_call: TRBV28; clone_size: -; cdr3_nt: TGTGCCAGCACTGGTGGGAGTCAGATTTGGGGGACCCAGTACTTC; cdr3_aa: CASTGGSQIWGTQYF
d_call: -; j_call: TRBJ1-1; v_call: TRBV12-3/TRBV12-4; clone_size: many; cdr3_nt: TGTGCCAGCAGCCGGGACTCCTCGAACACTGAAGCTTTCTTT; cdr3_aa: CASSRDSSNTEAFF
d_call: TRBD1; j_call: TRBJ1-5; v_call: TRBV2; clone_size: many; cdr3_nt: TGTGCCAGCGCGGTGGGACAGGGAGGACAGCCCCAGCATTTT; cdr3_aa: CASAVGQGGQPQHF
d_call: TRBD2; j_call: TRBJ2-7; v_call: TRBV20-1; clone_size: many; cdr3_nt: TGCAGTGCTAGAGATCTAGCGGGATACATCGAGCAGTACTTC; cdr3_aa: CSARDLAGYIEQYF
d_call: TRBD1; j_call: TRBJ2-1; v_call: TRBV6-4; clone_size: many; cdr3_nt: TGTGCCAGCAGTGACGGGACAGGTTACAATGAGCAGTTCTTC; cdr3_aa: CASSDGTGYNEQFF
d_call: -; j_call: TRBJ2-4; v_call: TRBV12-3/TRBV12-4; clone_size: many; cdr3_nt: TGTGCCAGCAGTTTAAGGCAGGCCCTCGTCCGTGCCAAAAACATTCAGTACTTC; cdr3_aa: CASSLRQALVRAKNIQYF
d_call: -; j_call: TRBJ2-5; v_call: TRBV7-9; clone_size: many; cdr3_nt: TGTGCCAGCAGCTTGACTGCCGGGATCGGGGAGACCCAGTACTTC; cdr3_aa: CASSLTAGIGETQYF
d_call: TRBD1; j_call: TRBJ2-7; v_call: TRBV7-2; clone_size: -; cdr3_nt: TGTGCCAGCAGCTTAGGCGGACAGGGTCTACCGCAGTACTTC; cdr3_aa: CASSLGGQGLPQYF
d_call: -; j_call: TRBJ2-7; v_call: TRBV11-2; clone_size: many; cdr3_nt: TGTGCCAGCAGCTCCCGGGTTCCCCAGTACTTC; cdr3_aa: CASSSRVPQYF
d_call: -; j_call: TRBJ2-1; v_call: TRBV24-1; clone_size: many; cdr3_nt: TGTGCCACCAGTCAGACAGGAGTAGGGTACAATGAGCAGTTCTTC; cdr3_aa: CATSQTGVGYNEQFF
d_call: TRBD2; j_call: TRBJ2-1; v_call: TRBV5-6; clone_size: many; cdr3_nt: TGTGCCAGCAGCTTCTTGCTAGCGGGAGGGCCATCAAATGAGCAGTTCTTC; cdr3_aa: CASSFLLAGGPSNEQFF
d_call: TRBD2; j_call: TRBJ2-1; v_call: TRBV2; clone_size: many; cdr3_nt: TGTGCCAGCAGCCCGGGACTAGCGGGAACCCATGAGCAGTTCTTC; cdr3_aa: CASSPGLAGTHEQFF
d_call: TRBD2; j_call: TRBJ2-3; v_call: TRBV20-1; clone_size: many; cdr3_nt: TGCAGTGCTAGAGATCCTGGAGGGACTAGCGGGAGCCGCACAGATACGCAGTATTTT; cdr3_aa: CSARDPGGTSGSRTDTQYF
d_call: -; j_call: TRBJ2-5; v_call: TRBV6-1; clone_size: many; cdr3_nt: TGTGCCAGCAGTGGCACGACAGCTACTTCTAGAACCCAGTACTTC; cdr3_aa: CASSGTTATSRTQYF
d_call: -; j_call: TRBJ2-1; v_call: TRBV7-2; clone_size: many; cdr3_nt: TGTGCCAGCAGCTTAACGGCCCCGCGGCGGGATTTCAGTGAGCAGTTCTTC; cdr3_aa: CASSLTAPRRDFSEQFF
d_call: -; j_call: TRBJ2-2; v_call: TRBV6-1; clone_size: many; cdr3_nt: TGTGCCAGCAGTCCCGTCCTGTGGATACTTACCGGGGAGCTGTTTTTT; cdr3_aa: CASSPVLWILTGELFF
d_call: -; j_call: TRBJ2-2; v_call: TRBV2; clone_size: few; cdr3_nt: TGTGCCAGCAGTGATGTTCGGGGGACAGAGAATGGGAACACCGGGGAGCTGTTTTTT; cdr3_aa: CASSDVRGTENGNTGELFF
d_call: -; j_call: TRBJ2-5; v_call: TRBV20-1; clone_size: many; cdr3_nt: TGCAATTGGGACCCGGGAGAGACCCAGTACTTC; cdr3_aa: CNWDPGETQYF
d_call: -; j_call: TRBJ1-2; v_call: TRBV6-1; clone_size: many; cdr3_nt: TGTGCCATTGGGGGGAGGACAAGATCAAACTATGGCTACACCTTC; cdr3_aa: CAIGGRTRSNYGYTF
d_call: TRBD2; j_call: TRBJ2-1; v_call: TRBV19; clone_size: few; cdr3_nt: TGTGCCAGTAGTATGGCTAGCGGGGGCCGCTCCTACAATGAGCAGTTCTTC; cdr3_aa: CASSMASGGRSYNEQFF
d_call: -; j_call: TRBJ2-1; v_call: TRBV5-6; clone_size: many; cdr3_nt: TGTGCCAGCAGCTGGGGGAAGGGGCAGTTCTTC; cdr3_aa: CASSWGKGQFF
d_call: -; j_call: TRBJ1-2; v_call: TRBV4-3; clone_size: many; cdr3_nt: TGCGCCAGCAGCCAAGACCCAGGGACTGTCCCTAACTATGGCTACACCTTC; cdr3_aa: CASSQDPGTVPNYGYTF
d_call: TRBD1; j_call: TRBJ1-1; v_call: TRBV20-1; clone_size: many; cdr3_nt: TGCAGTGTCCCGACAGGGGGAAACACTGAAGCTTTCTTT; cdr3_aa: CSVPTGGNTEAFF
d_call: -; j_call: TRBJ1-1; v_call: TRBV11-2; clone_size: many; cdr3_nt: TGTGCCAGCAGCTTACGGGAGGGATTGAACACTGAAGCTTTCTTT; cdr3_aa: CASSLREGLNTEAFF
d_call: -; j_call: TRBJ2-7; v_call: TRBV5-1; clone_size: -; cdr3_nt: TGCGCCAGCAGCTTGGTCCGGATAGGCGGTAACGAGCAATACTTC; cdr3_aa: CASSLVRIGGNEQYF
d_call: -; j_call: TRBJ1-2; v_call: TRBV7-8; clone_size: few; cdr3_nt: TGTGCCAGCAGCTTGCCCCGCTTACAGGAACGGGCTAACTATGGCTACACCTTC; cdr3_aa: CASSLPRLQERANYGYTF
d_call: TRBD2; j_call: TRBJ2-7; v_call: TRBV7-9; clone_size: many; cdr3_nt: TGTGCCAGCAGCTCATCAGGACTAGCGGATTCCTACGAGCAGTACTTC; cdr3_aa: CASSSSGLADSYEQYF
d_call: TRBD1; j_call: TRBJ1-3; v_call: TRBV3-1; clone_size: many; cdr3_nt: TGTGCCAGCAGCCAATGGGCCCTCCGACAGGGAGGAAACACCATATATTTT; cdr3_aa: CASSQWALRQGGNTIYF
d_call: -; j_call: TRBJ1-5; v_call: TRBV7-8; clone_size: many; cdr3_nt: TGTGCCAGCAGGTTCCGAGCGGATGGACGCAATCAGCCCCAGCATTTT; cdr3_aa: CASRFRADGRNQPQHF
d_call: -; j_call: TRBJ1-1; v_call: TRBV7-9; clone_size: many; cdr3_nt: TGTGCCAGCAGCCTCGGGCCCTTGGAAGCTTTCTTT; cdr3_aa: CASSLGPLEAFF
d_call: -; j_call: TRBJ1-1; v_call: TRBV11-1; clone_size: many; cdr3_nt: TGTGCCAGCAGCTCCGTTCAGGAGGAATGGAAAGAGATGGAATCCGGCAACACTGAAGCTTTCTTT; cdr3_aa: CASSSVQEEWKEMESGNTEAFF
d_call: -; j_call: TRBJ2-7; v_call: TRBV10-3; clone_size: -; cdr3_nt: TGTGCCATCGGAACAGGGCGCGAGCAGTACTTC; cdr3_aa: CAIGTGREQYF
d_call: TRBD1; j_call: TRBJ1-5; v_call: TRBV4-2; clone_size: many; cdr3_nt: TGTGCCAGCAGCCCGGCGGGAACAGGGGAGGTGAAACAGCATTTT; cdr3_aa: CASSPAGTGEVKQHF
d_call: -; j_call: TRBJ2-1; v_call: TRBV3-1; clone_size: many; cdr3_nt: TGTGCCAGCAGCCCCTCGTCGGATGAGCAGTTCTTC; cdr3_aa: CASSPSSDEQFF
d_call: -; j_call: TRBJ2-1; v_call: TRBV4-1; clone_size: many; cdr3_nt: TGCGCCAGCAGCCTACACCAGGACAATGAGCAGTTCTTC; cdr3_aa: CASSLHQDNEQFF
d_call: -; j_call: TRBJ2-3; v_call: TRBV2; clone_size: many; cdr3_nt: TGTGCCAGCAGTGATAGGACAGGAGGGGTAAATACGCAGTATTTT; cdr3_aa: CASSDRTGGVNTQYF
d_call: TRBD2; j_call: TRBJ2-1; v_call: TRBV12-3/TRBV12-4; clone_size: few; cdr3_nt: TGTACCAGCAGTTTGATGGGGCGGGGGAATAATGAGCAGTTCTTC; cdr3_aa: CTSSLMGRGNNEQFF
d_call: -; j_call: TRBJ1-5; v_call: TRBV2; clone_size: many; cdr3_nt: TGTGCCAGCAGTGAACGGACACCGAATCAGCCCCAGCATTTT; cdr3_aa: CASSERTPNQPQHF
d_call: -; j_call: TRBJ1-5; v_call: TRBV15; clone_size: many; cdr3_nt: TGTGCCACCAGCAGACATGGGTTGGTCGGGGATCAGCCCCAGCATTTT; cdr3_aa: CATSRHGLVGDQPQHF
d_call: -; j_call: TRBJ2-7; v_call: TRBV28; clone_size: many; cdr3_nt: TGTGCCAGCAGCGGATTGACAACCGGGAAACTACCCTACGAGCAGTACTTC; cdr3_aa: CASSGLTTGKLPYEQYF
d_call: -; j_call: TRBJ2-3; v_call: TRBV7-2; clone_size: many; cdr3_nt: TGTGCCAGCAGCTCGTACACAGATACGCAGTATTTT; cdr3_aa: CASSSYTDTQYF
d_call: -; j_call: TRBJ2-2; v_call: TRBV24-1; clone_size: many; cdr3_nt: TGTGCCACCCAGAAGGATAGACGGTGGCGCGGCACCGGGGAGCTGTTTTTT; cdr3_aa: CATQKDRRWRGTGELFF
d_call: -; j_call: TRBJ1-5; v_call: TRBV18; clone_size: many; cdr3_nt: TGTGCCAGCTCACCTGGCAGGGAATCCCCCAATCAGCCCCAGCATTTT; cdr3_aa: CASSPGRESPNQPQHF
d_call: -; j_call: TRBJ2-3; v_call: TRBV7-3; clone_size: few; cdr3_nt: TGTGCCAGCAGCATAATCCGGGCCGATATCACAGATACGCAGTATTTT; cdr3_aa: CASSIIRADITDTQYF
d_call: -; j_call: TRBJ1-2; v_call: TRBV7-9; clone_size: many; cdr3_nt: TGTGCCAGCACCCTCTCGGCGGCAGGACGTTATGGCTACACCTTC; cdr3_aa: CASTLSAAGRYGYTF
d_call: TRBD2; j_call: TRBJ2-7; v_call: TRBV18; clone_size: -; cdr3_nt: TGTGCCAGCTCACCGGGTGAGATTGGCGGGAGGAGCTCCTACGAGCAGTACTTC; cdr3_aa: CASSPGEIGGRSSYEQYF
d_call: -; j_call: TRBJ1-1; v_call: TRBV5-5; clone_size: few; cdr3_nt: TGTGCCAGCAGCCCATTGGGAGGACAGCTGCTGAACACTGAAGCTTTCTTT; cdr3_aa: CASSPLGGQLLNTEAFF
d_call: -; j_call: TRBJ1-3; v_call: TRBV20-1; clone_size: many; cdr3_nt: TGCAGTGCTAGAGGGCCGGAGCTTTCCGGAAACACCATATATTTT; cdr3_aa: CSARGPELSGNTIYF
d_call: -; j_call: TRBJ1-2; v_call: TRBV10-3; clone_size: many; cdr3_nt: TGTGCCATCGGACCGTATTGGACGGCGGCTAACTATGGCTACACCTTC; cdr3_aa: CAIGPYWTAANYGYTF
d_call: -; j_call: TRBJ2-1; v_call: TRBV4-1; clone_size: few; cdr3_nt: TGCGCCAGCAGCCCCCCCCCTGGCCCCTACAATGAGCAGTTCTTC; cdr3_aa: CASSPPPGPYNEQFF
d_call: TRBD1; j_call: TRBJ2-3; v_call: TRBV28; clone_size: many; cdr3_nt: TGTGCCACCGAGGACAGGGAGTACACAGATACGCAGTATTTT; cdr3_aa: CATEDREYTDTQYF
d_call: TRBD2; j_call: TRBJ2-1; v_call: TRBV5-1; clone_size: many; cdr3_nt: TGCGCCAGCAGCCCATCTAGCGGGAGGAAGTTCTTC; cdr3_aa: CASSPSSGRKFF
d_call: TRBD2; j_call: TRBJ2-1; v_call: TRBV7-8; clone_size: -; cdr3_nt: TGTGCCAGCAGCTTAGAAGGGGGACTAGCGGGAGCTGAGCAGTTCTTC; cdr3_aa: CASSLEGGLAGAEQFF
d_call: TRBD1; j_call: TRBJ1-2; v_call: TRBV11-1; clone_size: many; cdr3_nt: TGTGCCAGCAGCCCCCGGGGACAGGGGTACTATGGCTACACCTTC; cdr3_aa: CASSPRGQGYYGYTF
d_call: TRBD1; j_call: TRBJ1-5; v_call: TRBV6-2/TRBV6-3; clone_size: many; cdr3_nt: TGTGCCAGCAGTTCTCACCCGACAGGGGGTCGCAATCAGCCCCAGCATTTT; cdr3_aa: CASSSHPTGGRNQPQHF
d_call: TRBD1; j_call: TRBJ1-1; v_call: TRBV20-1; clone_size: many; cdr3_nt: TGCAGTGCTTATAACAGGGGATTTAACACTGAAGCTTTCTTT; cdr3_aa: CSAYNRGFNTEAFF
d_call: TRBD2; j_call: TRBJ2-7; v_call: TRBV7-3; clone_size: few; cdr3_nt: TGTGCCAGCAGCTTACTAGCGGGTTCTGGGTACGAGCAGTACTTC; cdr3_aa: CASSLLAGSGYEQYF
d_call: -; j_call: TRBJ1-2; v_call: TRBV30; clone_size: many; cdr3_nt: TGTGCCTGGACACGAACTCCGGGACCCGGCCTAAGTGGCTACACCTTC; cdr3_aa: CAWTRTPGPGLSGYTF
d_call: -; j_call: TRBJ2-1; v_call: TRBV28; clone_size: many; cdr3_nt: TGTGCCAGCAGTTTTGTGGGGAGGACGAATGAGCAGTTCTTC; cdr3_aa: CASSFVGRTNEQFF
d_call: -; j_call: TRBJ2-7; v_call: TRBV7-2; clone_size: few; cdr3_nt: TGTGCCAGCAGCTTAGAGGGGCCCTACAAGGCTTACGAGCAGTACTTC; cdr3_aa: CASSLEGPYKAYEQYF